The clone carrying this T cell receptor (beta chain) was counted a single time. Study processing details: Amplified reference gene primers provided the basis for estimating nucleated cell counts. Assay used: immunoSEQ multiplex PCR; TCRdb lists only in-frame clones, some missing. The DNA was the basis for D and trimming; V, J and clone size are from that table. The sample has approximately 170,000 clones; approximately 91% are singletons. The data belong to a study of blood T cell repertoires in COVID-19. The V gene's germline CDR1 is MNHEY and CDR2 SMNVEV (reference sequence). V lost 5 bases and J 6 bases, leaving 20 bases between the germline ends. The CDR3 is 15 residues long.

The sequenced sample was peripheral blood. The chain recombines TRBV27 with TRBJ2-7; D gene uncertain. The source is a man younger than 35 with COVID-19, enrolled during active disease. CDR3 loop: CASSLTAVSRPEQYF. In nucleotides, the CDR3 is TGTGCCAGCAGTCTTACCGCGGTATCCAGACCCGAGCAGTACTTC.